This entry lists 19 T cell receptor beta chains sequenced from one sample in a study of cytomegalovirus exposure and HLA in healthy donors. In the PCR, 60 Vbeta and 13 Jbeta primers were used. TCRdb's table, derived via immunoSEQ multiplex PCR, lists solely in-frame clones and lacks some. The sample yields approximately 84,000 clones, around 80% seen once. Sequences were obtained from PBMCs. These receptors originate from a male donor in good health and CMV-seropositive.

The genes are TRBV9 and TRBJ1-4, with TRBD1 identical over 9 bases. V lost 0 bases to trimming and J lost 5 bases; unmatched junction nucleotides: 2. The CDR3 has 15 amino acids. Germline CDR1 is SGDLS and CDR2 is YYNGEE. This CDR3 is CASSVEGQGNEKLFF. For the CDR3, the DNA is TGTGCCAGCAGCGTAGAGGGACAGGGCAATGAAAAACTGTTTTTT.

This rearrangement joins TRBV11-1 to TRBJ2-7; TRBD1 matches 8 bases. V trimming: 5 bases; J trimming: 0 bases; junction bases outside the gene matches: 6. Per the germline V gene, CDR1 is SGHAT and CDR2 is FQDESV (reference sequence). CDR3 size: 15 residues. CDR3 loop: CASSARDRSSYEQYF. The CDR3 region has the DNA TGTGCCAGCAGCGCCCGGGACAGGAGCTCCTACGAGCAGTACTTC.

J is TRBJ2-7 and V is TRBV5-1; 7 nucleotides match TRBD2. The CDR3 totals 13 residues. Germline assignment: CDR1 SGHRS and CDR2 YFSETQ. J lost 4 bases, V lost 4 bases, and 5 bases had no gene match. The CDR3 spells CASSTSEGYEQYF. The CDR3 DNA is TGCGCCAGCAGCACTAGCGAGGGGTACGAGCAGTACTTC.

V is TRBV10-1 and J is TRBJ2-3; the match to TRBD2 covers 11 bases. Germline V gives CDR1 WNHNN, CDR2 SYGVQD (reference sequence). Trimming removed 4 bases from V and 5 bases from J; junction bases left unmatched: 8. The CDR3 has 16 residues. Here the CDR3 DNA reads TGCGCCAGCAGTGTCTCGACTAGCGGGAACATAGATACGCAGTATTTT. It specifies CASSVSTSGNIDTQYF.

The gene calls are TRBV5-4 and TRBJ2-7; D gene ambiguous. Trimming removed 0 bases at V and 0 bases at J, with 4 bases between. The CDR3 is made up of 13 amino acids. CDR1 and CDR2 from the germline V gene are SGHNT and YYREEE (reference sequence). The CDR3, as DNA: TGTGCCAGCAGCTTGGGACACTCCTACGAGCAGTACTTC. Protein product: CASSLGHSYEQYF.

The chain carries TRBV18 and TRBJ2-7; 11 bases fit TRBD2. The CDR3 has 16 amino acids. J lost 0 bases, V lost 1 base, and 2 bases had no gene match. Germline V gene data show CDR1 as KGHSH and CDR2 as LQKENI. CDR3 in amino acids: CASSPQLAGVSYEQYF. CDR3 nucleotide sequence: TGTGCCAGCTCACCACAACTAGCGGGAGTCTCCTACGAGCAGTACTTC.

This clone is a singleton in its sample. This rearrangement joins TRBV5-1 to TRBJ2-1; 11 bases map to TRBD2. The CDR3 runs 18 residues. The V gene end was trimmed by 0 bases and the J gene end by 1 base; junction bases not matched to a gene: 6. The V gene's germline CDR1 is SGHRS and CDR2 YFSETQ. For the CDR3, the DNA is TGCGCCAGCAGCTTGGAACTAGCGGGAGTAGGATCCTACAATGAGCAGTTCTTC. Translating it yields CASSLELAGVGSYNEQFF.

The chain carries TRBV9 and TRBJ1-2, with D unclear. The CDR3 covers 14 residues. The germline CDR1 and CDR2 sequences are SGDLS and YYNGEE. V was shortened by 1 base and J by 7 bases, with 14 bases between the two germline ends. CDR3 bases: TGTGCCAGCAGCGTAAATGTATTGTCTACTGGCTACACCTTC. Amino acid sequence: CASSVNVLSTGYTF.

The chain links TRBV18 to TRBJ1-5; 8 bases match TRBD1. There are 15 residues in the CDR3. Germline lookup yields CDR1 KGHSH and CDR2 LQKENI. Trimming took 1 base from V and 6 from J; bases not matched to a gene: 5. CDR3 bases: TGTGCCAGCTCACCACTCCAGGGGGCGGTTCAGCCCCAGCATTTT. Amino acids: CASSPLQGAVQPQHF.

This clone was detected a few times. V gene TRBV25-1 combines with J gene TRBJ1-1, with 9 bases matching TRBD1. Germline trimming cut 10 bases from V and 2 bases from J; bases unmatched to any gene: 11. The CDR3 consists of 15 residues. Germline lookup yields CDR1 MGHDK and CDR2 SYGVNS. CDR3 DNA sequence: TGTGCCACCACCGACAGGGGGAGCGGAAACACTGAAGCTTTCTTT. This sequence encodes CATTDRGSGNTEAFF.

This clone was observed a few times. The gene calls are TRBV6-6 and TRBJ2-7, with 7 bases that match TRBD1. CDR1 is MNHNY, CDR2 SVGAGI, per germline (reference sequence). With 6 bases clipped from V and 0 bases from J, the junction kept 2 bases outside the gene matches. The CDR3 runs to 13 residues. CDR3 sequence reads: CASRGTDSYEQYF. For the CDR3, the DNA is TGTGCCAGCAGAGGGACAGACTCCTACGAGCAGTACTTC.

This clone was seen a few times. The chain couples TRBV7-9 to TRBJ2-7, with 9 bases aligning to TRBD2. The trim removed 5 bases at V and 3 bases at J, leaving 5 bases unmatched. Germline values: CDR1 SEHNR, CDR2 FQNEAQ (reference sequence). This CDR3 has 14 residues. The CDR3 here is CASSVSGSHYEQYF. CDR3 coding DNA: TGTGCCAGCAGCGTTAGCGGGAGCCACTACGAGCAGTACTTC.

This chain joins TRBV4-2 and TRBJ2-7, with 14 nucleotides matching TRBD2. V lost 1 base to trimming and J lost 4 bases; unmatched junction nucleotides: 18. Germline CDR1 is LGHNA and CDR2 is YNFKEQ. This CDR3 is built from 21 residues. The CDR3 here is CASSQAGGLAGEWGSGYEQYF. The CDR3, as DNA: TGTGCCAGCAGCCAAGCCGGGGGACTAGCGGGAGAGTGGGGCTCTGGGTACGAGCAGTACTTC.

The chain uses TRBV5-1 and TRBJ2-7, with 11 bases fitting TRBD2. With 0 bases clipped from V and 2 bases from J, the junction kept 4 bases outside the gene matches. The V gene's germline CDR1 is SGHRS and CDR2 YFSETQ. This CDR3 spans 16 amino acids. The CDR3: CASSLGGLAAAYEQYF. CDR3 sequence (DNA): TGCGCCAGCAGCTTGGGGGGACTAGCGGCAGCCTACGAGCAGTACTTC.

The chain is built from TRBV29-1 and TRBJ2-1, with TRBD2 matching over 7 bases. The CDR3 spans 11 residues. With V trimmed by 7 bases and J by 7 bases, 4 bases remained unmatched. Germline CDR1 reads SQVTM; CDR2 reads ANQGSEA. This CDR3 reads CSAGRRNEQFF. As DNA, the CDR3 is TGCAGCGCCGGGAGGCGGAATGAGCAGTTCTTC.

J is TRBJ2-7 and V is TRBV11-2, with a possible D match to TRBD1 (6 bases). This CDR3 comprises 15 residues. Germline CDR1 reads SGHAT; CDR2 reads FQNNGV. V gave up 5 bases and J gave up 5 bases, with 19 bases separating them. Here the CDR3 DNA reads TGTGCCAGCAGCGGCCAACAGGGTTCGAGGAACGAGCAGTACTTC. Amino acids: CASSGQQGSRNEQYF.

The chain links TRBV4-3 to TRBJ2-1; no definite D call. CDR1 LGHNA and CDR2 YSLEER come from the germline V gene. The CDR3 has 16 residues. With 0 bases removed from V and 0 bases from J, the gap between germline ends came to 9 bases. The CDR3 here is CASSQDLLSSYNEQFF. The CDR3 coding sequence is TGCGCCAGCAGCCAAGATCTGCTCAGCTCCTACAATGAGCAGTTCTTC.

The J gene is TRBJ2-7, the V gene TRBV7-6, with D possibly TRBD2 on 6 matching bases. The germline V gene encodes CDR1 SGHVS and CDR2 FNYEAQ. Trimming took off 1 base at V and 3 bases at J, with 13 bases between the two ends. The CDR3 length is 15 residues. The CDR3 region has the DNA TGTGCCAGCAGCTTAGGGAGCGGGTGGGACTACGAGCAGTACTTC. As protein: CASSLGSGWDYEQYF.

The rearrangement links TRBV5-6 to TRBJ2-5; D remains ambiguous. Per the germline V gene, CDR1 is SGHDT and CDR2 is YYEEEE. V lost 0 bases and J 3 bases, leaving 3 bases between the germline ends. The CDR3 consists of 12 residues. CDR3 in amino acids: CASSLVKETQYF. The CDR3 DNA sequence: TGTGCCAGCAGCTTGGTAAAAGAGACCCAGTACTTC.